This TCR beta chain was sequenced for a study of beta chain features in type 1 diabetes. Study-wide results and limits: Type 1 diabetes patients showed a moderate but significant shortening of TCRB CDR3s in all four CD4+ subsets. Type 1 diabetes patients had fewer VDJ junction insertions and more deletions.

Sorted populations all exceeded 98% purity. cDNA synthesis used the whole RNA isolate, giving expressed TCRB sequences. Measured with immunoSEQ multiplex PCR; TCRdb has only the in-frame clones, and not every one. The sample has 200,000 to 300,000 clones; approximately 15% are singletons. The J segment lost 6 bases and the V segment lost 0 bases, leaving 3 bases of the junction unmatched. The CDR3 consists of 15 residues. Per germline, CDR1 LNHDA and CDR2 SQIVND (reference sequence). The table lists this clone with a few counts. Its antigen remains unidentified. The rearrangement joins TRBV19 to TRBJ2-2; 8 bases line up with TRBD2. The origin of this receptor is a man aged 30-40 years with type 1 diabetes. The sample taken for sequencing was naive CD4+ T cells from blood. CDR3 in DNA: TGTGCCAGTAGTATAGAAAGGCGGGGGGCCGGGGAGCTGTTTTTT. Translating it yields CASSIERRGAGELFF.